These 24 T cell receptor beta chains originate from one sample sequenced in a study of CD8+ T cells in alopecia areata. Treatment reported: oral pan-JAK inhibitor, 5-10 mg twice daily. TCR sequencing used cDNA made by reverse transcription of extracted RNA. Clones were sequenced by immunoSEQ multiplex PCR, and TCRdb holds only the in-frame ones, with some missing. This sample has roughly 64,000 clones; more than 45% occur once, and the top ten carry just over 20%. This specimen was CD8+ T cells sorted from blood, taken at roughly week 36, from a patient treated with tofacitinib. The receptors stem from a human donor with alopecia areata.

The chain joins TRBV30 to TRBJ1-4; 9 bases match TRBD1. The ends lost 3 bases at V and 6 bases at J; junction bases unmatched: 2. Germline CDR1 reads GTSNPN; CDR2 reads SVGIG (reference sequence). This CDR3 has 13 amino acids. CDR3 nucleotide sequence: TGTGCCTGGAGGGGACAGGGCTATGAAAAACTGTTTTTT. Translation gives CAWRGQGYEKLFF.

This clone was detected only a few times. The chain is built from TRBV7-3 and TRBJ2-3, with 9 bases matching TRBD2. V dropped 2 bases and J dropped 4; count of bases not matched to a gene: 10. Germline CDR1 SGHTA, CDR2 FQGTGA. The CDR3 has 17 amino acids. The CDR3 DNA follows: TGTGCCAGCAGCTTATACGGTAGCGGGAGTCCCTCAGATACGCAGTATTTT. Residues: CASSLYGSGSPSDTQYF.

The chain couples TRBV7-2 to TRBJ2-7, with D unclear. This CDR3 has 12 amino acids. Germline CDR1 reads SGHTA; CDR2 reads FQGNSA. V was clipped by 4 bases and J by 6 bases, with 10 bases between them. This CDR3 reads CASSYRGPEQYF. The CDR3 coding sequence is TGTGCCAGCAGCTATCGAGGTCCCGAGCAGTACTTC.

This chain joins TRBV5-1 and TRBJ2-7, with D unresolved. CDR3 size: 12 residues. Germline V gene sequence: CDR1 SGHRS, CDR2 YFSETQ. Trimming pared 0 bases from V and 6 bases from J, leaving 7 bases between. The CDR3 loop is CASSLAGIEQYF. The CDR3 DNA sequence: TGCGCCAGCAGCTTGGCTGGGATCGAGCAGTACTTC.

The chain links TRBV29-1 to TRBJ2-2; the match to TRBD1 covers 9 bases. Germline-derived CDR1 and CDR2 are SQVTM and ANQGSEA. There are 13 residues in the CDR3. Unmatched junction bases numbered 4, after V lost 8 bases and J lost 3 bases. The CDR3 nucleotides are TGCAGCACTTGGACAGGGGACACCGGGGAGCTGTTTTTT. Protein: CSTWTGDTGELFF.

J is TRBJ2-7 and V is TRBV30, with D maybe TRBD1 (5 bases). Trimming took 2 bases from V and 2 from J, leaving 10 bases between them. The V gene's germline CDR1 is GTSNPN and CDR2 SVGIG (reference sequence). This CDR3 has 13 amino acids. The CDR3 here is CAWSSDRTYEQYF. The CDR3 coding sequence is TGTGCCTGGAGTTCCGACAGAACCTACGAGCAGTACTTC.

The rearrangement uses TRBV9 and TRBJ2-2; 9 bases fit TRBD1. CDR1 is SGDLS and CDR2 is YYNGEE in the germline V gene. This CDR3 contains 14 residues. V lost 3 bases and J lost 6; bases outside the gene matches: 3. The CDR3 spells CASSGNRGPGELFF. The DNA for the CDR3 is TGTGCCAGCAGCGGTAACAGGGGGCCCGGGGAGCTGTTTTTT.

The J gene is TRBJ2-2, the V gene TRBV30; a possible D gene is TRBD1 (6 bases). V lost 6 bases to trimming and J lost 0 bases, with 14 bases between them. Germline V CDR1 and CDR2: GTSNPN, SVGIG (reference sequence). The CDR3 spans 15 residues. The CDR3 region has the DNA TGTGCCTGCCTCTGGTACAGGGCGAACACCGGGGAGCTGTTTTTT. Translated: CACLWYRANTGELFF.

This clone was recorded only once. The chain has TRBV5-6 and TRBJ2-3; no definite D call. The CDR3 covers 15 residues. CDR1 and CDR2 (germline): SGHDT, YYEEEE. The germline V and J ends were trimmed by 4 bases and 0 bases, with 12 bases remaining between them. The CDR3 DNA reads as TGTGCCAGCAGCCTGACGGGCAGTAGCACAGATACGCAGTATTTT. This sequence encodes CASSLTGSSTDTQYF.

The chain is built from TRBV9 and TRBJ1-4; 7 bases agree with TRBD1. CDR3 length: 14 residues. After removal of 4 bases from V and 7 bases from J, the junction contained 7 bases not matched to a gene. Germline CDR1 reads SGDLS; CDR2 reads YYNGEE. Written as DNA, the CDR3 is TGTGCCAGCAGCCCCCAGGGGGTGGGTGAAAAACTGTTTTTT. This codes for CASSPQGVGEKLFF. Combining the CDR3 with reference TRBV9 and TRBJ1-4 gives the whole variable domain DSGVTQTPKHLITATGQRVTLRCSPRSGDLSVYWYQQSLDQGLQFLIQYYNGEERAKGNILERFSAQQFPDLHSELNLSSLELGDSALYFCASSPQGVGEKLFFGSGTQLSVL.

The chain links TRBV29-1 to TRBJ2-1; tentatively, D is TRBD1 (5 bases). With 5 bases removed from V and 1 base from J, the gap between germline ends came to 18 bases. CDR3 size: 16 residues. Per the germline V gene, CDR1 is SQVTM and CDR2 is ANQGSEA. CDR3: CSVTEKTEISYNEQFF. The CDR3, as DNA: TGCAGCGTTACAGAGAAGACAGAAATTTCCTACAATGAGCAGTTCTTC.

This clone was counted ten times or more. This sequence joins TRBV5-1 and TRBJ2-1, with D perhaps TRBD2 (5 bases). Germline V gene lookup returns CDR1 SGHRS and CDR2 YFSETQ. The V end lost 2 bases, the J end lost 8 bases, and 14 bases lay between the germline ends. This CDR3 has 14 amino acids. CDR3 loop: CASSFGRTGDEQFF. The CDR3 coding sequence is TGCGCCAGCAGCTTCGGGCGGACCGGGGATGAGCAGTTCTTC.

Worth noting for this clone: No DNA is shown, since the ends of the CDR3 on it are uncertain; the CDR3 is the one TCRdb lists. The V gene is TRBV18, the J gene TRBJ2-3. Both ends counted, the CDR3 spans 16 residues. Looked up from germline, CDR1 is KGHSH and CDR2 is LQKENI. CDR3: CASSPPFGEGIDTQYF.

This clone was seen a handful of times. The chain combines TRBV27 with TRBJ1-1; D remains unclear. Germline V gene sequence: CDR1 MNHEY, CDR2 SMNVEV (reference sequence). V lost 7 bases, J lost 1 base, and 7 bases lay in between. The CDR3 is 12 residues long. CDR3 region: CASKEGNTEAFF. CDR3 sequence (DNA): TGTGCCAGCAAGGAGGGGAACACTGAAGCTTTCTTT.

This clone was seen a handful of times. This rearrangement joins TRBV4-1 to TRBJ1-1; possibly TRBD1 for D (5 bases). Germline values: CDR1 MGHRA, CDR2 YSYEKL. This CDR3 region has 16 residues. V lost 4 bases and J 8 bases, leaving 23 bases between the germline ends. The CDR3 protein is CASSPTPPTVVIEAFF. The CDR3 nucleotides are TGCGCCAGCAGCCCCACCCCTCCGACAGTCGTTATCGAAGCTTTCTTT.

This clone was seen a handful of times. V usage is TRBV29-1 and J usage is TRBJ2-7; tentative D call: TRBD2 (6 bases). Germline CDR1 reads SQVTM; CDR2 reads ANQGSEA. V dropped 7 bases and J dropped 3 bases, with 16 bases sitting between them. The CDR3 runs 13 residues. CDR3 sequence: CSATTGRDYEQYF. The DNA for the CDR3 is TGCAGCGCTACCACGGGGCGGGACTACGAGCAGTACTTC.

V usage is TRBV27 and J usage is TRBJ1-1, with D maybe TRBD1 (6 bases). The length of the CDR3 is 11 residues. Germline V gene sequence: CDR1 MNHEY, CDR2 SMNVEV (reference sequence). V shed 7 bases and J shed 12 bases, with 15 bases lying between them. CDR3 residues: CASISGGGTFF. The CDR3 DNA reads as TGTGCCAGCATTTCCGGGGGCGGAACTTTCTTT.

The chain employs TRBV19 and TRBJ2-1; D remains ambiguous. V was trimmed by 5 bases and J by 7 bases, leaving 9 bases between them. Germline V gene sequence: CDR1 LNHDA, CDR2 SQIVND (reference sequence). The CDR3 runs to 12 residues. CDR3 amino acids: CASSSKINEQFF. The DNA for the CDR3 is TGTGCCAGTAGTTCCAAGATTAATGAGCAGTTCTTC.

This sequence joins TRBV5-1 and TRBJ2-7; 8 positions match TRBD1. Looked up from germline, CDR1 is SGHRS and CDR2 is YFSETQ. The junction had 7 bases not matched to a gene; V was cut back by 7 bases and J by 4 bases. The CDR3 has 13 residues. The CDR3 coding sequence is TGCGCCAGCCGACTCGGGACAGGTTACGAGCAGTACTTC. Translating gives CASRLGTGYEQYF. The whole variable domain, remainder taken from reference TRBV5-1 and TRBJ2-7, is KAGVTQTPRYLIKTRGQQVTLSCSPISGHRSVSWYQQTPGQGLQFLFEYFSETQRNKGNFPGRFSGRQFSNSRSEMNVSTLELGDSALYLCASRLGTGYEQYFGPGTRLTVT.

This chain joins TRBV19 and TRBJ1-1, with D perhaps matching TRBD1 (6 bases). The CDR3 loop spans 14 amino acids. Trimming cost V 6 bases and J 2 bases, with 13 bases left between them. Germline-derived CDR1 and CDR2 are LNHDA and SQIVND (reference sequence). CDR3 sequence reads: CASSYGQTNTEAFF. Written as DNA, the CDR3 is TGTGCCAGTAGCTACGGACAGACAAACACTGAAGCTTTCTTT.

The V gene is TRBV2, the J gene TRBJ2-7; 7 nucleotides match TRBD1. The germline V gene has CDR1 SNHLY and CDR2 FYNNEI. The CDR3 has 12 residues. Unmatched junction bases numbered 2, after V lost 6 bases and J lost 3 bases. The CDR3 protein is CASRRQGYEQYF. The DNA for the CDR3 is TGTGCCAGCAGACGACAGGGCTACGAGCAGTACTTC. Complete variable domain (other parts from reference TRBV2 and TRBJ2-7): EPEVTQTPSHQVTQMGQEVILRCVPISNHLYFYWYRQILGQKVEFLVSFYNNEISEKSEIFDDQFSVERPDGSNFTLKIRSTKLEDSAMYFCASRRQGYEQYFGPGTRLTVT.

This clone was observed a few times. The chain combines TRBV6-5 with TRBJ1-1; D is ambiguous. V was clipped by 8 bases and J by 0 bases, with 4 bases between them. Germline values: CDR1 MNHEY, CDR2 SVGAGI. The length of the CDR3 is 11 residues. CDR3 in amino acids: CASAMNTEAFF. In nucleotides, the CDR3 is TGTGCCAGCGCGATGAACACTGAAGCTTTCTTT.

By share, this clone ranks as medium-sized. The chain uses TRBV6-4 and TRBJ2-6; D is ambiguous. Germline values: CDR1 MRHNA, CDR2 SNTAGT. V lost 0 bases, J lost 1 base, and 10 bases lay in between. There are 17 residues in the CDR3. CDR3 sequence reads: CASSDSSPGSGANVLTF. DNA of the CDR3: TGTGCCAGCAGTGACTCGTCCCCTGGATCTGGGGCCAACGTCCTGACTTTC.

J is TRBJ2-7 and V is TRBV7-9; D unresolved. Per germline, CDR1 SEHNR and CDR2 FQNEAQ (reference sequence). The CDR3 has 13 amino acids. Trimming stripped 5 bases from V and 1 base from J, with 9 bases between. DNA for the CDR3: TGTGCCAGCAGCCCGGCCCGGTCCTACGAGCAGTACTTC. Translating it yields CASSPARSYEQYF. The whole variable domain, filled in from reference TRBV7-9 and TRBJ2-7, reads DTGVSQNPRHKITKRGQNVTFRCDPISEHNRLYWYRQTLGQGPEFLTYFQNEAQLEKSRLLSDRFSAERPKGSFSTLEIQRTEQGDSAMYLCASSPARSYEQYFGPGTRLTVT.